This section outlines one TCR beta chain sequence together with its context. The entry originates in a study of shared clonotypes between healthy human individuals. There are 18 residues in the CDR3. CDR1 LNHDA and CDR2 SQIVND come from the germline V gene (reference sequence). Trimming at V came to 4 bases and at J to 8 bases, leaving 17 bases not matched to a gene. Clones were read by immunoSEQ multiplex PCR, and TCRdb kept only the in-frame ones, dropping some. The sample lists about 1 million clones; about 75% were seen once. This clonotype originated in a man aged 18 to 29 in good health. The chain is built from TRBV19 and TRBJ1-4; TRBD1 matches at 9 bases. Sequencing input: memory CD4+ T cells sorted from blood. Indicated subset: CD45RA-negative fraction. The CDR3 region is CASSTQPGQGMRWEKLFF. Written as DNA, the CDR3 is TGTGCCAGTAGTACCCAACCGGGACAGGGAATGAGGTGGGAAAAACTGTTTTTT.